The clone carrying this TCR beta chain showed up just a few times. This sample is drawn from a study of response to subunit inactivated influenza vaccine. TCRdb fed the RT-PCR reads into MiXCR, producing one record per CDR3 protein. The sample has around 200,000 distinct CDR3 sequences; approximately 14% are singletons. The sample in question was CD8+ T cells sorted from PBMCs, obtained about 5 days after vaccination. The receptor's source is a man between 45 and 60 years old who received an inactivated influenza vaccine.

The CDR3 DNA reads as TGTGCCAGCAGTAAGAATGCGGCTGGAAACACCATATATTTT. This sequence encodes CASSKNAAGNTIYF. This rearrangement joins TRBV6-1 to TRBJ1-3; D is undetermined. From germline, CDR1 is MNHNS and CDR2 SASEGT. There are 14 residues in the CDR3. V dropped 5 bases and J dropped 2 bases, with 10 bases sitting between them.